One T cell receptor beta chain is described in this entry. Germline lookup yields CDR1 SEHNR and CDR2 FQNEAQ (reference sequence). Trimming removed 5 bases from V and 4 bases from J, with 13 bases in between. CDR3 length equals 14 residues. The sample is drawn from a study of blood T cell repertoires in COVID-19. Study background: Sample material is recorded as cDNA or gDNA derived from T cells, B-cell-depleted T cells, or PBMCs.

Data came from immunoSEQ multiplex PCR; TCRdb stores just in-frame clones and leaves some out. This sample carries roughly 130,000 clones, about 80% of them seen once, and the ten largest clones take about 9.5%. V gene TRBV7-9 combines with J gene TRBJ2-3, with D tentatively TRBD2 (7 bases). The clonotype comes from a man in his forties with active or convalescent COVID-19. Source material: peripheral blood. CDR3 loop: CASSGGAVADTQYF. For the CDR3, the DNA is TGTGCCAGCAGCGGGGGGGCGGTCGCAGATACGCAGTATTTT.